This T cell receptor (beta chain) was found in a study of beta chain features in type 1 diabetes. Comment on this clone: Its antigen remains unidentified.

Study-level points and caveats: In these data, an HLA type influence on TCRB rearrangement remained unresolved.

The CDR3 totals 14 residues. Looked up from germline, CDR1 is SQVTM and CDR2 is ANQGSEA. Trimming left V 0 bases short and J 5 bases short, with 10 bases between. The isolated RNA, all of it, was reverse transcribed, so expressed TCRB transcripts were what got sequenced. Libraries were prepared by immunoSEQ multiplex PCR; TCRdb keeps only in-frame clonotypes and omits some of them. The sample contains hundreds of thousands of clones, roughly a sixth of which appear only once. Cell sorting via CD45RO/CCR7/CD25/CD127/CD95/CD27 was performed to obtain CD4+ naive, central memory, regulatory and stem cell-like memory cells.

Source material: naive CD4+ T cells from blood. The receptor's source is a man younger than 35 in good health. V usage is TRBV29-1 and J usage is TRBJ2-2; D ambiguous. The CDR3 here is CSVEDFLRTGELFF. DNA of the CDR3: TGCAGCGTTGAAGACTTTCTTAGGACCGGGGAGCTGTTTTTT.